This TCR beta chain was found in a study of T cells in Graves' hyperthyroidism and ophthalmopathy. No ophthalmopathy progression within 18 months constituted stable Graves' hyperthyroidism. On the basis of clinical symptoms, serum thyroxine and TRAb, thyroid ultrasound and orbital computed tomography, diagnoses were made. Fresh peripheral blood, 10 ml, was the source of the PBMCs. The junction had 5 bases not matched to a gene; V was cut back by 6 bases and J by 3 bases. The CDR3 has 13 residues. Amplification of TCR beta CDR3 regions was performed using RNA transcripts as template. First-round RT-PCR with HTBI primers amplified the TCR CDR3 region. Each CDR3 protein gets one entry after TCRdb re-called the multiplex PCR reads with MiXCR. Of about 200,000 distinct CDR3 sequences in the sample, 17% were seen once. Findings and caveats of the study: The majority of expanded thyroid clonotypes above 0.001 also appeared in blood.

This clonotype was seen ten or more times. Its antigen is as yet unknown. The sequenced sample consisted of blood. The gene calls are TRBV12-3 or TRBV12-4 and TRBJ2-7; 7 nucleotides align to TRBD1. This receptor was taken from a man aged 45-65 years with Graves' hyperthyroidism. This chain's CDR3 is CASRFGTVYEQYF. For the CDR3, the DNA is TGTGCCAGCAGATTCGGGACAGTCTACGAGCAGTACTTC.